The text below deals with one TCR beta chain. Study processing details: Estimates of nucleated cell counts were drawn from the amplification of reference gene primers. The repertoire was sequenced with immunoSEQ multiplex PCR; TCRdb's copy has only in-frame clones and lacks some. V and J calls and clone size are copied from that table; D and trimming were computed from the DNA. The sample lists fewer than 250,000 clones; around 90% were seen once. The data belong to a study of blood T cell repertoires in COVID-19. Overall study: Acute and convalescent COVID-19 samples came from the United States, Italy and Spain.

Germline V gives CDR1 SGHNT, CDR2 YYREEE (reference sequence). This CDR3 is built from 15 residues. After removal of 4 bases from V and 8 bases from J, the junction contained 8 bases not matched to a gene. The rearrangement joins TRBV5-4 to TRBJ2-1; TRBD2 agrees at 11 bases. The source is a man in his sixties with acute or convalescent COVID-19. The sequenced material came from peripheral blood. CDR3 DNA: TGTGCCAGCAGCCCAAATAGCGGGGGGGCCGATGAGCAGTTCTTC. Translation gives CASSPNSGGADEQFF.